This T cell receptor beta chain was obtained from a study of tumor-infiltrating lymphocytes in localized non-small cell lung cancer. About the study: Each patient gave resected tumor and non-adjacent uninvolved lung tissue. The study, taken as a whole, reports: Different pieces of the same tissue went to different assays, confounding technical variation with intratumor heterogeneity. Recurrence-free survival showed no association with tumor T-cell fraction.

There are many counts of this clone. Its target is not known. The V end lost 5 bases, the J end lost 4 bases, and 11 bases lay between the germline ends. There are 13 residues in the CDR3. In germline, CDR1 is LNHDA, CDR2 SQIVND (reference sequence). Some clones are missing from TCRdb's copy, which holds only in-frame ones; the method was immunoSEQ multiplex PCR. Of 15,000 to 20,000 clones listed, less than 50% are singletons. The receptor comes from a human donor with non-small cell lung cancer. The material sequenced was lung tumor tissue. The gene calls are TRBV19 and TRBJ2-5; D gene unclear. CDR3 coding DNA: TGTGCCAGTAGTGTCGACTGGCCAGAGACCCAGTACTTC. Translated, it gives CASSVDWPETQYF.